This T cell receptor beta chain emerged from a study of shared clonotypes between healthy human individuals. The naive CD8 population came from CD45RO-negative cells selected for CCR7, without terminally differentiated effector memory CD45RA+ cells. Samples underwent the assay at deep level. Original handling: Junction-only sequences without quality scores came from ImmunoSEQ, so filtering differed. Some clones are missing from TCRdb's copy, which holds only in-frame ones; the method was immunoSEQ multiplex PCR. Clone size and the V and J calls come from that table; the DNA yielded D and trimming. The table lists around 1.9 million clones, roughly 95% of them singletons. The germline gives CDR1 SGDLS, CDR2 YYNGEE. Trimming removed 4 bases from V and 3 bases from J, with 17 bases in between. This CDR3 region has 16 residues.

This chain uses TRBV9 with TRBJ1-3; D might be TRBD1 (5 bases). The sample comprised naive CD8+ T cells from PBMCs. This clonotype originated in a man in his late teens or twenties in good health. Some clones in this sample may be carry-over from other donors' samples. CDR3 bases: TGTGCCAGCAGCACCAGACAGACAACCTATGGAAACACCATATATTTT. This translates into CASSTRQTTYGNTIYF.